Shown below are 18 T cell receptor beta chains from a single sample sequenced in a study of shared clonotypes between healthy human individuals. CD45RO-negative, CCR7-selected cells formed the naive CD8 fraction, which excluded terminally differentiated effector memory CD45RA+ cells. Libraries were prepared by immunoSEQ multiplex PCR; TCRdb keeps only in-frame clonotypes and omits some of them. The sample yields around 2,100,000 clones, about 95% seen once. Source material: naive CD8+ T cells sorted from blood. The receptors were sampled from a young man in good health.

This clone was picked up one time. The J gene is TRBJ2-2, the V gene TRBV28; a possible D gene is TRBD1 (6 bases). V was shortened by 11 bases and J by 5 bases, with 12 bases between the two germline ends. This CDR3 is 12 amino acids long. Germline V gene lookup returns CDR1 MDHEN and CDR2 SYDVKM. The CDR3 reads CAGQIQTGELFF. The CDR3 DNA reads as TGTGCCGGACAGATTCAAACCGGGGAGCTGTTTTTT.

V and J are TRBV19 and TRBJ2-1, with TRBD1 matching 9 bases. Germline CDR1 is LNHDA and CDR2 is SQIVND (reference sequence). V was clipped by 5 bases and J by 2 bases; unmatched bases: 7. The CDR3 covers 16 residues. The CDR3 DNA reads as TGTGCCAGTAGTCCCGGGACAGGGTTTACCTACAATGAGCAGTTCTTC. Its protein product is CASSPGTGFTYNEQFF.

The V call is TRBV4-1, the J call TRBJ1-1, with D unresolved. Germline V gene data show CDR1 as MGHRA and CDR2 as YSYEKL. The CDR3 loop spans 17 amino acids. Trimming took 3 bases from V and 0 from J, leaving 17 bases between them. CDR3 region: CASSHNTQALLNTEAFF. The CDR3, as DNA: TGCGCCAGCAGCCACAACACCCAGGCCTTATTGAACACTGAAGCTTTCTTT.

J is TRBJ1-2 and V is TRBV19, with D hard to call. The CDR3 contains 14 residues. Germline assignment: CDR1 LNHDA and CDR2 SQIVND (reference sequence). The V and J ends lost 3 bases and 4 bases respectively, with 12 bases between them. The chain's CDR3 is CASSIGPGSYGYTF. The DNA for the CDR3 is TGTGCCAGTAGTATCGGTCCGGGGAGCTATGGCTACACCTTC. The full variable domain, in which reference TRBV19 and TRBJ1-2 provide the parts outside the CDR3, is DGGITQSPKYLFRKEGQNVTLSCEQNLNHDAMYWYRQDPGQGLRLIYYSQIVNDFQKGDIAEGYSVSREKKESFPLTVTSAQKNPTAFYLCASSIGPGSYGYTFGSGTRLTVV.

The chain links TRBV6-5 to TRBJ1-1; TRBD1 matches at 8 bases. Germline-derived CDR1 and CDR2 are MNHEY and SVGAGI. The CDR3 is 12 amino acids. V dropped 10 bases and J dropped 1; count of bases not matched to a gene: 2. The CDR3 spells CATGQGNTEAFF. CDR3 nucleotide sequence: TGTGCCACCGGACAGGGGAACACTGAAGCTTTCTTT.

The chain links TRBV2 to TRBJ1-5; a possible D gene is TRBD1 (5 bases). The V and J ends lost 7 bases and 5 bases respectively, with 18 bases between them. Germline CDR1 reads SNHLY; CDR2 reads FYNNEI. The CDR3 covers 15 residues. Here the CDR3 reads CASTLAPWGDQPQHF. CDR3 DNA sequence: TGTGCCAGCACTCTTGCCCCGTGGGGCGATCAGCCCCAGCATTTT.

The chain combines TRBV25-1 with TRBJ2-7, with D tentatively TRBD2 (7 bases). V gave up 4 bases and J gave up 5 bases, with 21 bases separating them. The CDR3 has 16 amino acids. Looked up from germline, CDR1 is MGHDK and CDR2 is SYGVNS. CDR3 sequence (DNA): TGTGCCAGCAGTGCTTCCCGGGGGGCAGGAATGAACGAGCAGTACTTC. It codes for CASSASRGAGMNEQYF.

This clone has just a few counts. The V call is TRBV5-1, the J call TRBJ1-2; the match to TRBD1 covers 9 bases. Trimming cost V 4 bases and J 6 bases; bases outside gene matches: 10. This CDR3 is built from 15 residues. Per germline, CDR1 SGHRS and CDR2 YFSETQ. CDR3 sequence reads: CASSPRGQGTDGYTF. DNA of the CDR3: TGCGCCAGCAGCCCCCGGGGACAGGGAACTGATGGCTACACCTTC.

CDR3 nucleotides: TGCGCCAGCAGCCAGTCAGTGGGGTCAGTCGGGAGTGAAAAACTGTTTTTT. Residues: CASSQSVGSVGSEKLFF. The rearrangement links TRBV4-1 to TRBJ1-4, with D hard to call. Trimming pared 3 bases from V and 7 bases from J, leaving 21 bases between. In germline, CDR1 is MGHRA, CDR2 YSYEKL. The CDR3 is made up of 17 amino acids.

The J gene is TRBJ2-5, the V gene TRBV4-1; maybe TRBD2 (5 bases). The CDR3 is 14 amino acids. With 0 bases removed from V and 4 bases from J, the gap between germline ends came to 9 bases. The V gene's germline CDR1 is MGHRA and CDR2 YSYEKL. CDR3 sequence reads: CASSQDLARETQYF. The CDR3 DNA follows: TGCGCCAGCAGCCAAGATCTAGCCAGAGAGACCCAGTACTTC.

The chain carries TRBV27 and TRBJ2-7; 8 nucleotides align to TRBD1. V was pared by 5 bases and J by 0 bases, with 9 bases of the junction left unmatched. The length of the CDR3 is 16 residues. From germline, CDR1 is MNHEY and CDR2 SMNVEV (reference sequence). The CDR3 region is CASSPGTGEFSYEQYF. The CDR3 DNA follows: TGTGCCAGCAGTCCCGGGACAGGAGAGTTCTCCTACGAGCAGTACTTC.

The table lists this clone with a count of one. The chain links TRBV6-5 to TRBJ2-3, with D tentatively TRBD2 (5 bases). Germline V CDR1 and CDR2: MNHEY, SVGAGI. Trimming stripped 2 bases from V and 6 bases from J, with 12 bases between. There are 14 residues in the CDR3. Written as DNA, the CDR3 is TGTGCCAGCAGTTACCGGGAAACACCCGATACGCAGTATTTT. Its translation: CASSYRETPDTQYF.

This chain links TRBV10-3 with TRBJ2-7; 10 nucleotides agree with TRBD2. The J segment lost 2 bases and the V segment lost 3 bases, leaving 4 bases of the junction unmatched. Germline-derived CDR1 and CDR2 are ENHRY and SYGVKD. The CDR3 has 15 residues. The CDR3 nucleotides are TGTGCCATCAGTGACCTTGGGACTAGCGCCTACGAGCAGTACTTC. Its protein product is CAISDLGTSAYEQYF.

This clone was recorded a few times. The V and J genes are TRBV19 and TRBJ2-1; D is ambiguous. The CDR3 covers 13 residues. Trimming took 3 bases from V and 5 from J, leaving 8 bases between them. Germline loops: CDR1 LNHDA, CDR2 SQIVND (reference sequence). The CDR3 is CASSMGSDNEQFF. In nucleotides, the CDR3 is TGTGCCAGTAGTATGGGTTCGGACAATGAGCAGTTCTTC.

In the case of this clone: Other DNA sequences in the sample encode the same CDR3. The genes are TRBV2 and TRBJ1-2; D remains unclear. Germline V CDR1 and CDR2: SNHLY, FYNNEI. Trimming stripped 1 base from V and 4 bases from J, with 7 bases between. The CDR3 extends over 13 amino acids. Written as DNA, the CDR3 is TGTGCCAGCAGTGAAGAAGGTTCCTATGGCTACACCTTC. Its translation: CASSEEGSYGYTF.

This rearrangement joins TRBV2 to TRBJ2-1; D may be TRBD1 (6 bases). The CDR3 sequence is 12 residues long. Germline loops: CDR1 SNHLY, CDR2 FYNNEI. Trimming took off 7 bases at V and 8 bases at J, with 12 bases between the two ends. The CDR3 is CASNLQGYEQFF. CDR3 in DNA: TGTGCCAGCAACTTACAGGGCTATGAGCAGTTCTTC.

This clone has only one observation. Other DNA sequences of this sample code for an identical CDR3. This chain connects TRBV9 to TRBJ2-3; D gene ambiguous. CDR3 length: 12 amino acids. The V end was cut by 3 bases, the J end by 2 bases, with 4 bases between. CDR1 SGDLS and CDR2 YYNGEE come from the germline V gene. The CDR3 loop is CASSGDTDTQYF. CDR3 DNA: TGTGCCAGCAGCGGGGACACAGATACGCAGTATTTT.

The chain is built from TRBV5-7 and TRBJ1-6; D may be TRBD1 (5 bases). TRBV5-7 is an ORF, with its function uncertain. Trimming pared 1 base from V and 9 bases from J, leaving 20 bases between. The CDR3 is 17 residues long. CDR3 DNA: TGTGCCAGCAGCTTGCTTACAGTCCTACGGGGCGGTTCACCCCTCCACTTT. Translated: CASSLLTVLRGGSPLHF.